Listed below are T cell receptor beta chains from one sample, sequenced in a study of T cells in Graves' hyperthyroidism and ophthalmopathy. TCRdb re-derived calls from the multiplex PCR reads in MiXCR, one entry per CDR3 protein. The sample has 300,000 to 400,000 distinct CDR3 sequences, over 20% seen once. Sequenced sample: blood. All receptors come from a woman in her 50s with Graves' hyperthyroidism. The CDR3 runs from the conserved cysteine through the conserved F or W. Each record gives: J gene, V gene, D gene, CDR3 protein. The D gene is left open where the match is weak.

TRBJ1-1,TRBV13,-,CASSPPGDMNTEAFF
TRBJ1-2,TRBV10-2,TRBD1,CAGGQGYNYGYTF
TRBJ1-2,TRBV7-9,TRBD1,CASSGQGNYGYTF
TRBJ2-1,TRBV7-6,-,CASSLANGVSQFF
TRBJ1-2,TRBV14,-,CASSQVGVYGYTF
TRBJ2-1,TRBV29-1,TRBD2,CSVSPTSGRAVYNEQFF
TRBJ2-5,TRBV2,TRBD1,CASSPDREGDQYF
TRBJ1-1,TRBV6-4,-,CASSDRWEGLDTEAFF
TRBJ1-1,TRBV3-1,TRBD1,CASKSGGTEAFF
TRBJ2-3,TRBV5-1,TRBD2,CASSSLTSGTTDTQYF
TRBJ1-6,TRBV10-1,-,CASSEVGTSPLHF
TRBJ1-5,TRBV28,-,CASSFRGGAGNQPQHF
TRBJ1-1,TRBV12-3/TRBV12-4,-,CASSWGSRTEAFF
TRBJ1-2,TRBV20-1,TRBD1,CSAPWDRGSGGYTF
TRBJ2-7,TRBV28,TRBD2,CASSFGRGRGFYEQYF
TRBJ2-1,TRBV5-1,-,CASSLATGAYNEQFF
TRBJ2-5,TRBV2,-,CASSLYGSGKETQYF
TRBJ1-2,TRBV5-1,TRBD1,CASSLGTGNYYGYTF
TRBJ2-2,TRBV24-1,-,CATSEPANTGELFF
TRBJ1-1,TRBV2,-,CASRLRDMNTEAFF
TRBJ1-2,TRBV28,-,CASSSGQRSGYTF
TRBJ1-2,TRBV20-1,TRBD1,CSGGTAFPHYGYTF
TRBJ1-3,TRBV29-1,TRBD1,CSVTGSLTGNTIYF
TRBJ1-2,TRBV12-3/TRBV12-4,-,CASSLGVRGYTF
TRBJ2-5,TRBV4-1,-,CASSYDYPDQETQYF